These T cell receptor beta chains were read from a single sample in a study of cytomegalovirus exposure and HLA in healthy donors. TCRdb keeps only in-frame clones here, not all; method: immunoSEQ multiplex PCR. The sample carries 100,000 or so clones, about 85% recorded once. Specimen: PBMCs. All receptors come from a man aged 18 to 30 in good health and CMV-seropositive. CDR3s include the opening cysteine and the closing phenylalanine or tryptophan. The order of the fields is clone size, J gene, D gene, V gene, CDR3 protein, CDR3 DNA. D genes are given only for firm matches. The size field is filled for only some rows; it gives once, few, many or a size class.

abundance: once; j_gene: TRBJ2-1; d_gene: TRBD1; v_gene: TRBV6-5; CDR3aa: CASRGTGNNEQFF; CDR3nt: TGTGCCAGCAGGGGGACAGGGAACAATGAGCAGTTCTTC
abundance: NA; j_gene: TRBJ2-3; d_gene: NA; v_gene: TRBV7-9; CDR3aa: CASSLSAVFRFTDTQYF; CDR3nt: TGTGCCAGCAGCTTAAGTGCGGTGTTTAGGTTCACAGATACGCAGTATTTT
abundance: NA; j_gene: TRBJ2-3; d_gene: TRBD1; v_gene: TRBV4-1; CDR3aa: CASSFRDRGQDTQYF; CDR3nt: TGCGCCAGCAGCTTCCGGGACAGGGGGCAAGATACGCAGTATTTT
abundance: NA; j_gene: TRBJ1-5; d_gene: NA; v_gene: TRBV15; CDR3aa: CATSRVRTMSNQPQHF; CDR3nt: TGTGCCACCAGCAGAGTGAGGACAATGAGCAATCAGCCCCAGCATTTT
abundance: NA; j_gene: TRBJ2-5; d_gene: NA; v_gene: TRBV19; CDR3aa: CASSIDGAGVGGYQETQYF; CDR3nt: TGTGCCAGTAGTATCGATGGTGCAGGGGTGGGGGGGTACCAAGAGACCCAGTACTTC
abundance: NA; j_gene: TRBJ1-3; d_gene: TRBD1; v_gene: TRBV9; CDR3aa: CASSTGGFQTISGNTIYF; CDR3nt: TGTGCCAGCAGCACAGGGGGCTTTCAGACTATATCTGGAAACACCATATATTTT
abundance: NA; j_gene: TRBJ2-2; d_gene: NA; v_gene: TRBV5-1; CDR3aa: CASSPPGLRTGELFF; CDR3nt: TGCGCCAGCAGCCCACCGGGACTCCGAACCGGGGAGCTGTTTTTT
abundance: NA; j_gene: TRBJ2-3; d_gene: TRBD1; v_gene: TRBV10-1; CDR3aa: CASSESTDRGGTDTQYF; CDR3nt: TGCGCCAGCAGTGAGTCGACCGACAGGGGAGGCACAGATACGCAGTATTTT
abundance: NA; j_gene: TRBJ1-4; d_gene: TRBD1; v_gene: TRBV6-5; CDR3aa: CASSYSWTGGKEKLFF; CDR3nt: TGTGCCAGCAGTTACTCGTGGACAGGGGGGAAGGAAAAACTGTTTTTT
abundance: NA; j_gene: TRBJ1-4; d_gene: NA; v_gene: TRBV29-1; CDR3aa: CSVERQGHEKLFF; CDR3nt: TGCAGCGTTGAGAGGCAGGGTCACGAAAAACTGTTTTTT
abundance: few; j_gene: TRBJ1-2; d_gene: TRBD1; v_gene: TRBV30; CDR3aa: CAWSAAGGTNYGYTF; CDR3nt: TGTGCCTGGAGTGCGGCAGGGGGTACTAACTATGGCTACACCTTC
abundance: NA; j_gene: TRBJ2-1; d_gene: TRBD2; v_gene: TRBV5-4; CDR3aa: CASRSTSVYNEQFF; CDR3nt: TGTGCCAGCAGATCTACTAGCGTCTACAATGAGCAGTTCTTC
abundance: NA; j_gene: TRBJ2-1; d_gene: TRBD1; v_gene: TRBV11-2; CDR3aa: CASSLTPGTGVYNEQFF; CDR3nt: TGTGCCAGCAGTCTCACCCCCGGGACAGGGGTATACAATGAGCAGTTCTTC
abundance: NA; j_gene: TRBJ2-2; d_gene: TRBD2; v_gene: TRBV13; CDR3aa: CASSLEPSGGTGELFF; CDR3nt: TGTGCCAGCAGCTTGGAACCTAGCGGAGGCACCGGGGAGCTGTTTTTT
abundance: NA; j_gene: TRBJ2-1; d_gene: TRBD2; v_gene: TRBV5-1; CDR3aa: CASSGPPAGGGYNEQFF; CDR3nt: TGCGCCAGCAGCGGCCCCCCGGCGGGAGGGGGCTACAATGAGCAGTTCTTC
abundance: NA; j_gene: TRBJ2-3; d_gene: NA; v_gene: TRBV14; CDR3aa: CASSQSWGRTLKLAPTDTQYF; CDR3nt: TGTGCCAGCAGCCAATCTTGGGGGCGGACACTGAAGCTAGCCCCCACAGATACGCAGTATTTT
abundance: NA; j_gene: TRBJ2-7; d_gene: NA; v_gene: TRBV7-8; CDR3aa: CASSRSGSDLYEQYF; CDR3nt: TGTGCCAGCAGTCGTAGCGGAAGCGACCTCTACGAGCAGTACTTC
abundance: NA; j_gene: TRBJ1-2; d_gene: TRBD1; v_gene: TRBV10-3; CDR3aa: CAISESGQGVYGYTF; CDR3nt: TGTGCCATCAGTGAGTCGGGACAGGGAGTCTATGGCTACACCTTC
abundance: NA; j_gene: TRBJ1-3; d_gene: NA; v_gene: TRBV7-2; CDR3aa: CASSLLSVLSSGNTIYF; CDR3nt: TGTGCCAGCAGCTTACTGTCCGTTCTGAGCTCTGGAAACACCATATATTTT
abundance: NA; j_gene: TRBJ2-2; d_gene: TRBD2; v_gene: TRBV19; CDR3aa: CASALAGGSNTGELFF; CDR3nt: TGTGCCAGTGCCCTAGCGGGGGGCTCGAACACCGGGGAGCTGTTTTTT
abundance: NA; j_gene: TRBJ1-2; d_gene: TRBD1; v_gene: TRBV13; CDR3aa: CASSFVGQVNPFFYGYTF; CDR3nt: TGTGCCAGCAGCTTCGTAGGACAGGTGAACCCTTTTTTCTATGGCTACACCTTC
abundance: few; j_gene: TRBJ2-2; d_gene: NA; v_gene: TRBV9; CDR3aa: CASGINTGELFF; CDR3nt: TGTGCCAGCGGCATTAACACCGGGGAGCTGTTTTTT
abundance: NA; j_gene: TRBJ1-5; d_gene: TRBD1; v_gene: TRBV27; CDR3aa: CASSPTGVYQPQHF; CDR3nt: TGTGCCAGCAGCCCGACAGGGGTTTATCAGCCCCAGCATTTT
abundance: NA; j_gene: TRBJ2-7; d_gene: NA; v_gene: TRBV21-1; CDR3aa: CASTPGDMVIAGPAYEQYF; CDR3nt: TGTGCCAGCACCCCAGGGGATATGGTGATAGCGGGCCCCGCCTACGAGCAGTACTTC
abundance: NA; j_gene: TRBJ2-7; d_gene: TRBD1; v_gene: TRBV11-2; CDR3aa: CASSPRDRVYEQYF; CDR3nt: TGTGCCAGCAGCCCCCGGGACAGGGTTTACGAGCAGTACTTC
abundance: NA; j_gene: TRBJ2-2; d_gene: TRBD1; v_gene: TRBV7-9; CDR3aa: CASRRGQVRDTGELFF; CDR3nt: TGTGCCAGCAGAAGAGGACAGGTCCGGGACACCGGGGAGCTGTTTTTT
abundance: once; j_gene: TRBJ2-2; d_gene: TRBD2; v_gene: TRBV28; CDR3aa: CASSLTGGAAGELFF; CDR3nt: TGTGCCAGCAGTTTAACGGGGGGTGCAGCCGGGGAGCTGTTTTTT
abundance: once; j_gene: TRBJ1-1; d_gene: NA; v_gene: TRBV28; CDR3aa: CASRRSGWNTEAFF; CDR3nt: TGTGCCAGCAGACGCTCAGGATGGAACACTGAAGCTTTCTTT
abundance: NA; j_gene: TRBJ2-5; d_gene: TRBD2; v_gene: TRBV7-8; CDR3aa: CASSLVAGLADQETQYF; CDR3nt: TGTGCCAGCAGCTTAGTAGCGGGACTAGCGGATCAAGAGACCCAGTACTTC
abundance: NA; j_gene: TRBJ2-3; d_gene: TRBD2; v_gene: TRBV7-9; CDR3aa: CASSFGSGRDTDTQYF; CDR3nt: TGTGCCAGCAGCTTTGGTAGCGGGAGGGACACAGATACGCAGTATTTT
abundance: NA; j_gene: TRBJ2-1; d_gene: TRBD2; v_gene: TRBV27; CDR3aa: CASSFGRGGHNEQFF; CDR3nt: TGTGCCAGCAGTTTCGGACGGGGGGGGCACAATGAGCAGTTCTTC
abundance: NA; j_gene: TRBJ1-5; d_gene: NA; v_gene: TRBV19; CDR3aa: CASSMEGTKPQHF; CDR3nt: TGTGCCAGTAGTATGGAGGGGACTAAGCCCCAGCATTTT
abundance: NA; j_gene: TRBJ2-1; d_gene: NA; v_gene: TRBV5-5; CDR3aa: CASSLYWGLGYNEQFF; CDR3nt: TGTGCCAGCAGCTTGTATTGGGGGCTCGGCTACAATGAGCAGTTCTTC
abundance: once; j_gene: TRBJ1-2; d_gene: NA; v_gene: TRBV28; CDR3aa: CASSPDRNYGYTF; CDR3nt: TGTGCCAGCAGCCCCGACAGAAACTATGGCTACACCTTC
abundance: few; j_gene: TRBJ2-2; d_gene: TRBD1; v_gene: TRBV10-3; CDR3aa: CAIPTGVRDSGGRTGELFF; CDR3nt: TGTGCCATCCCGACAGGAGTCCGGGATTCAGGGGGCCGGACCGGGGAGCTGTTTTTT
abundance: few; j_gene: TRBJ2-2; d_gene: NA; v_gene: TRBV10-1; CDR3aa: CASGRQGGGELFF; CDR3nt: TGCGCCAGCGGACGACAGGGAGGCGGGGAGCTGTTTTTT
abundance: NA; j_gene: TRBJ2-5; d_gene: TRBD2; v_gene: TRBV13; CDR3aa: CASSHGLAEVGIQETQYF; CDR3nt: TGTGCCAGCAGCCATGGACTAGCGGAGGTGGGGATTCAAGAGACCCAGTACTTC
abundance: few; j_gene: TRBJ2-7; d_gene: NA; v_gene: TRBV28; CDR3aa: CASSLEIMYF; CDR3nt: TGTGCCAGCAGTTTAGAGATTATGTACTTC
abundance: NA; j_gene: TRBJ1-5; d_gene: NA; v_gene: TRBV30; CDR3aa: CAYTPGVNQPQHF; CDR3nt: TGTGCTTACACGCCAGGGGTCAATCAGCCCCAGCATTTT
abundance: NA; j_gene: TRBJ2-7; d_gene: TRBD2; v_gene: TRBV29-1; CDR3aa: CSVATSGESYF; CDR3nt: TGCAGCGTGGCGACTAGCGGGGAGTCGTACTTC
abundance: NA; j_gene: TRBJ1-3; d_gene: NA; v_gene: TRBV30; CDR3aa: CAWTGQLSGNTIYF; CDR3nt: TGTGCCTGGACAGGACAACTCTCTGGAAACACCATATATTTT
abundance: NA; j_gene: TRBJ2-2; d_gene: TRBD2; v_gene: TRBV9; CDR3aa: CASSFEGWVAGIGELFF; CDR3nt: TGTGCCAGCAGCTTCGAGGGCTGGGTAGCGGGAATCGGGGAGCTGTTTTTT
abundance: NA; j_gene: TRBJ1-5; d_gene: TRBD1; v_gene: TRBV7-3; CDR3aa: CASGRRGRGNSRSNQPQHF; CDR3nt: TGTGCCAGCGGACGACGGGGCAGGGGGAATAGTAGGAGCAATCAGCCCCAGCATTTT
abundance: once; j_gene: TRBJ2-1; d_gene: TRBD2; v_gene: TRBV5-5; CDR3aa: CASGLSGAGVVGNEQFF; CDR3nt: TGTGCCAGCGGGCTATCGGGAGCGGGAGTAGTGGGAAATGAGCAGTTCTTC
abundance: NA; j_gene: TRBJ2-4; d_gene: TRBD1; v_gene: TRBV6-1; CDR3aa: CASSSQGTAKNIQYF; CDR3nt: TGTGCCAGCAGCAGCCAGGGGACAGCAAAAAACATTCAGTACTTC
abundance: NA; j_gene: TRBJ1-5; d_gene: NA; v_gene: TRBV4-2; CDR3aa: CASSDDGTGYQPQHF; CDR3nt: TGTGCCAGCAGCGACGATGGCACAGGGTATCAGCCCCAGCATTTT
abundance: NA; j_gene: TRBJ1-1; d_gene: NA; v_gene: TRBV10-3; CDR3aa: CAIRGGRTEAFF; CDR3nt: TGTGCCATCCGCGGGGGGCGGACTGAAGCTTTCTTT
abundance: NA; j_gene: TRBJ2-1; d_gene: TRBD1; v_gene: TRBV13; CDR3aa: CASRESDRDLHDEQFF; CDR3nt: TGTGCCAGCAGGGAGTCGGACAGGGACCTACACGATGAGCAGTTCTTC
abundance: NA; j_gene: TRBJ1-1; d_gene: NA; v_gene: TRBV5-6; CDR3aa: CASSSGLMLTVKNTEAFF; CDR3nt: TGTGCCAGCAGCTCCGGATTAATGTTGACAGTTAAGAACACTGAAGCTTTCTTT
abundance: NA; j_gene: TRBJ2-7; d_gene: NA; v_gene: TRBV4-1; CDR3aa: CASSQLSGAYEQYF; CDR3nt: TGCGCCAGCAGCCAGTTATCGGGGGCCTACGAGCAGTACTTC
abundance: NA; j_gene: TRBJ1-4; d_gene: NA; v_gene: TRBV4-1; CDR3aa: CASSQDGRGFEKLFF; CDR3nt: TGCGCCAGCAGCCAAGACGGCAGGGGATTCGAAAAACTGTTTTTT
abundance: few; j_gene: TRBJ1-2; d_gene: NA; v_gene: TRBV28; CDR3aa: CAHSAANYGYTF; CDR3nt: TGTGCCCACTCTGCCGCCAACTATGGCTACACCTTC
abundance: NA; j_gene: TRBJ1-4; d_gene: TRBD1; v_gene: TRBV4-1; CDR3aa: CASSLDGQGAGKLFF; CDR3nt: TGCGCCAGCAGCCTCGATGGACAGGGGGCTGGAAAACTGTTTTTT
abundance: NA; j_gene: TRBJ2-2; d_gene: TRBD2; v_gene: TRBV10-2; CDR3aa: CASSLWRGGNTGELFF; CDR3nt: TGCGCCAGCAGCCTATGGCGGGGGGGCAACACCGGGGAGCTGTTTTTT
abundance: NA; j_gene: TRBJ2-2; d_gene: TRBD1; v_gene: TRBV6-6; CDR3aa: CASTEDRVTGELFF; CDR3nt: TGTGCCAGCACCGAGGACAGGGTGACCGGGGAGCTGTTTTTT
abundance: NA; j_gene: TRBJ2-3; d_gene: NA; v_gene: TRBV9; CDR3aa: CASSVGSRSSTDTQYF; CDR3nt: TGTGCCAGCAGCGTAGGGAGCAGATCTAGCACAGATACGCAGTATTTT
abundance: NA; j_gene: TRBJ2-1; d_gene: TRBD1; v_gene: TRBV10-2; CDR3aa: CASSTGAYNEQFF; CDR3nt: TGCGCCAGCAGCACAGGGGCCTACAATGAGCAGTTCTTC
abundance: few; j_gene: TRBJ2-7; d_gene: NA; v_gene: TRBV2; CDR3aa: CASSPLYEQYF; CDR3nt: TGTGCCAGCAGTCCACTTTACGAGCAGTACTTC
abundance: once; j_gene: TRBJ2-2; d_gene: NA; v_gene: TRBV7-8; CDR3aa: CASSLGVSGTGELFF; CDR3nt: TGTGCCAGCAGCTTAGGAGTATCGGGCACCGGGGAGCTGTTTTTT
abundance: NA; j_gene: TRBJ1-4; d_gene: NA; v_gene: TRBV5-1; CDR3aa: CASSLGGRVEKLFF; CDR3nt: TGCGCCAGCAGCTTGGGGGGGCGAGTCGAAAAACTGTTTTTT